These T cell receptor beta chains were read from a single sample in a study of T cell responses to AZD1222 COVID-19 vaccine. Using immunoSEQ multiplex PCR, the repertoire was profiled, and TCRdb retains in-frame clones only, with some absent. The sample shows about 100,000 clones, approximately 90% of them seen only once. This sample comprised peripheral blood, obtained 28 days after the second AZD1222 dose. These receptor sequences come from an adult who received the AZD1222 COVID-19 vaccine. Each CDR3 is given with its conserved first and last residue. D genes are given only for firm matches. The size of a clone is reported for some rows only, either as once, few or many, or as a class for expanded clones.

>TRBJ2-3|TRBD1|NA|TRBV7-3
CASSLKGQGTEADTQYF
TGTGCCAGCAGCTTAAAGGGACAGGGGACGGAAGCAGATACGCAGTATTTT
>TRBJ1-6|NA|NA|TRBV5-1
CASSWEVNSPLHF
TGCGCCAGCAGCTGGGAGGTTAATTCACCCCTCCACTTT
>TRBJ1-3|NA|NA|TRBV29-1
CSVELGARGNTIYF
TGCAGCGTTGAACTGGGGGCGCGTGGAAACACCATATATTTT
>TRBJ2-2|TRBD2|NA|TRBV3-1/TRBV3-2
CASSPRLAGGPDTGELFF
TGTGCCAGCAGCCCCAGACTAGCGGGGGGGCCCGACACCGGGGAGCTGTTTTTT
>TRBJ1-1|NA|NA|TRBV5-5
CASRDTGMNTEAFF
TGTGCCAGCAGAGATACGGGGATGAACACTGAAGCTTTCTTT
>TRBJ2-7|TRBD2|large|TRBV15
CATSQTGTSQEQYF
TGTGCCACCAGCCAAACCGGGACTAGCCAAGAGCAGTACTTC
>TRBJ1-5|NA|NA|TRBV3-1/TRBV3-2
CASSPAGENQPQHF
TGTGCCAGCAGCCCTGCAGGGGAGAATCAGCCCCAGCATTTT
>TRBJ1-3|NA|NA|TRBV10-3
CAISESESGFSGNTIYF
TGTGCCATCAGTGAGTCAGAATCAGGGTTCTCTGGAAACACCATATATTTT
>TRBJ2-7|TRBD1|NA|TRBV18
CASSLQYGTGSYEQYF
TGTGCCAGCTCACTACAATACGGGACAGGGTCCTACGAGCAGTACTTC
>TRBJ2-3|TRBD2|few|TRBV6-6
CASTPGLASDTQYF
TGTGCCAGCACCCCGGGACTAGCGTCCGATACGCAGTATTTT
>TRBJ1-6|NA|once|TRBV7-9
CASRPTGFGSPLHF
TGTGCCAGCAGGCCAACAGGGTTTGGTTCACCCCTCCACTTT
>TRBJ2-3|TRBD2|NA|TRBV19
CASSIKGTSGGHSTDTQYF
TGTGCCAGTAGTATCAAAGGGACTAGCGGGGGGCACAGCACAGATACGCAGTATTTT
>TRBJ2-5|NA|NA|TRBV27
CASSPAGWGGTEEETQYF
TGTGCCAGCAGCCCGGCCGGTTGGGGCGGGACAGAAGAAGAGACCCAGTACTTC
>TRBJ2-5|TRBD2|NA|TRBV24-1
CATVLPGLAGKEAETQYF
TGTGCCACGGTTCTGCCGGGACTAGCGGGAAAGGAAGCAGAGACCCAGTACTTC
>TRBJ1-4|NA|few|TRBV9
CASSVSPGPIEKLFF
TGTGCCAGCAGCGTATCCCCAGGACCAATTGAAAAACTGTTTTTT